This TCR beta chain was documented in a study of cytomegalovirus exposure and HLA in healthy donors. General study findings and limits: Presence/absence results assume similar sequencing depth per donor, which may not hold. Trimming of TCR beta V- and J-genes showed a link, identified in a later analysis, to a missense DCLRE1C variant.

V gave up 4 bases and J gave up 2 bases, with 17 bases separating them. Germline V gives CDR1 MGHRA, CDR2 YSYEKL. There are 16 residues in the CDR3. 60 Vbeta and 13 Jbeta primers were used in PCR. The protocol was immunoSEQ multiplex PCR, while the TCRdb copy is restricted to in-frame clones and leaves out a portion. The sample has over 130,000 clones, 79% seen once. In regard to this clone: Its specificity is unknown. Within the sample, other DNA sequences also encode this same CDR3.

The chain is built from TRBV4-1 and TRBJ2-5; D is uncertain. Sequencing was done on a sample of PBMCs. The clonotype comes from a man aged 50-59 years in good health and CMV-seropositive. This CDR3 reads CASSPLERHLQETQYF. The CDR3 DNA is TGCGCCAGCAGCCCTCTAGAGCGCCACCTTCAAGAGACCCAGTACTTC.